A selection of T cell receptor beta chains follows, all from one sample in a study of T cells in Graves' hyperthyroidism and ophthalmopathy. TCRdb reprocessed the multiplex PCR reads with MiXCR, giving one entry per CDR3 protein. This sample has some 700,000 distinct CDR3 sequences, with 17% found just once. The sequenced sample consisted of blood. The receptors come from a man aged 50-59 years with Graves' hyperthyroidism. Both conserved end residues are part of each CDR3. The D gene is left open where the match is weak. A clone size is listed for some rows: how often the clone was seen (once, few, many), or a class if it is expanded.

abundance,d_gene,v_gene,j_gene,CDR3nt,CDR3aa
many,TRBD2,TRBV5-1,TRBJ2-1,TGCGCCAGCAGCTTGATACTAGCGGGAGGAGTAGATGAGCAGTTCTTC,CASSLILAGGVDEQFF
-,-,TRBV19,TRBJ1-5,TGTGCCAGTAGTATTGGGGCCCAGAAAAGGAGCAATCAGCCCCAGCATTTT,CASSIGAQKRSNQPQHF
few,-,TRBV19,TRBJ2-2,TGTGCCAGTAGTAAAGGCGCCGGGAAGCTGTTTTTT,CASSKGAGKLFF
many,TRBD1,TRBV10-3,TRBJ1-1,TGTGCCATCAGTGGGACGACAGGGGTGAACACTGAAGCTTTCTTT,CAISGTTGVNTEAFF
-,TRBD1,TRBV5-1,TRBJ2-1,TGCGCCAGCAGCCACCGGGACAGGGGTCCTGAGCAGTTCTTC,CASSHRDRGPEQFF
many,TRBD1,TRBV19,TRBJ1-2,TGTGCCACCGCTAGAGACAGGGGTTATTATGGCTACACCTTC,CATARDRGYYGYTF
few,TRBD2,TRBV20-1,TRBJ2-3,TGCAGTGCTAGAGCCTTTTCAGCGGGGGTTGGGGATACGCAGTATTTT,CSARAFSAGVGDTQYF
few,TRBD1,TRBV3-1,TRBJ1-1,TGTGCCAGCAGCCCTCTGACAGGGCAGGAGAACACTGAAGCTTTCTTT,CASSPLTGQENTEAFF
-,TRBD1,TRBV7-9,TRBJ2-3,TGTGCCAGCAGCTGGAGAGGGGGCGGGTATACGCAGTATTTT,CASSWRGGGYTQYF
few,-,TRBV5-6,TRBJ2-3,TGTGCCAGCAGCTTGGTCGGTGAGGAGGTCGCAGATACGCAGTATTTT,CASSLVGEEVADTQYF
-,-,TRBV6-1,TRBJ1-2,TGTGCCAGCGGAGACGCCTATGGCTACACCTTC,CASGDAYGYTF
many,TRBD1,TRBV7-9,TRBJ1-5,TGTGCCAGCAGCTTAGCTTTAGGGGGCTTCGGTCAGCCCCAGCATTTT,CASSLALGGFGQPQHF
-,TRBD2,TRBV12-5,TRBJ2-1,TGTGCTAGTGGTTTGGCAAGCTCCCTTATTAGCGGGAGGGCCCCGTACAATGAGCAGTTCTTC,CASGLASSLISGRAPYNEQFF
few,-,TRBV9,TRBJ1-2,TGTGCCAGCAGCGTAGGGTGGGGGAGTGGTATTGGCTACACCTTC,CASSVGWGSGIGYTF
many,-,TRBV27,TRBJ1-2,TGTGCCAGCAGTTTATTTGTCGGGGGCCACTATGGCTACACCTTC,CASSLFVGGHYGYTF
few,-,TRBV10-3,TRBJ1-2,TGTGCCACAAGCGGGACACAGTCTAACTATGGCTACACCTTC,CATSGTQSNYGYTF
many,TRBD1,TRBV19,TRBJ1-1,TGTGCCAGTAGTTTCAGGACAGGGAGGGGAAACACTGAAGCTTTCTTT,CASSFRTGRGNTEAFF
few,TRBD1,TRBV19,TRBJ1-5,TGTGCCAGTCGGACAGGGTTCCAGCCCCAGCATTTT,CASRTGFQPQHF
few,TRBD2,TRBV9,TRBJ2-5,TGTGCCAGCGGCGAGAGACTAGCGGGAGTAGAGACCCAGTACTTC,CASGERLAGVETQYF
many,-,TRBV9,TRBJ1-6,TGTGCCAGCAGCGTAGTGGCAGGCCGGGCCTCACCCCTCCACTTT,CASSVVAGRASPLHF
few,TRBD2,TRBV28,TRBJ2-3,TGTGCCAGCAGTCCAGGGGCTAGCGGGAGGGCCACTAGCACAGATACGCAGTATTTT,CASSPGASGRATSTDTQYF
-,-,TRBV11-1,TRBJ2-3,TGTGCCAGCAGACCACCCCGACCCCCCGATACGCAGTATTTT,CASRPPRPPDTQYF
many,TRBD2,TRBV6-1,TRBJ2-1,TGTGCCAGCAGACCTCTAGCGGGAGGGTACAATGAGCAGTTCTTC,CASRPLAGGYNEQFF
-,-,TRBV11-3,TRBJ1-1,TGTGCCAGCAGCTTCTCCAGGGAAAGCACTGAAGCTTTCTTT,CASSFSRESTEAFF
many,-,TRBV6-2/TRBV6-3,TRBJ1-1,TGTGCCAGCAGAGCAGGAGGCGGGGACACTGAAGCTTTCTTT,CASRAGGGDTEAFF
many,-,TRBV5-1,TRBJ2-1,TGCGCCAGCAGATCCGACAGGGGTATTCTAGCGGGAAACAATGAGCAGTTCTTC,CASRSDRGILAGNNEQFF
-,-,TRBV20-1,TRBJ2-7,TGCAGTGCTAGGGGTGAACGGGACAACGAGCAGTACTTC,CSARGERDNEQYF
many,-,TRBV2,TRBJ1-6,TGTGCCAGCAGTGGGGATCCGGAAAATTCACCCCTCCACTTT,CASSGDPENSPLHF
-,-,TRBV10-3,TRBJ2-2,TGTGCCATCAGACAGGACGCAAACACCGGGGAGCTGTTTTTT,CAIRQDANTGELFF
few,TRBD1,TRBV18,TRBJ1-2,TGTGCCAGCCGTGGGACAGACTATGGCTACACCTTC,CASRGTDYGYTF
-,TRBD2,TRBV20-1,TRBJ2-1,TGCAGTGCAAATTCCGGGACTAGCGCGAACAATGAGCAGTTCTTC,CSANSGTSANNEQFF
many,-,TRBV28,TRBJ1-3,TGTGCCAGCCAGAGAGGAAACACCATATATTTT,CASQRGNTIYF
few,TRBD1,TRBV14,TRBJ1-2,TGTGCCAGCAGCCCCTGGACAGGGTTATACTATGGCTACACCTTC,CASSPWTGLYYGYTF
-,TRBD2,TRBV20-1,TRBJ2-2,TGCAGTGCTAGAGTAGTAGCGGGAGGGCCCGAGACCGGGGAGCTGTTTTTT,CSARVVAGGPETGELFF
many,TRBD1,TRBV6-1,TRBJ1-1,TGTGCCAGCAGTTCGCCTAGACAGGGACGAGGCTCTGAAGCTTTCTTT,CASSSPRQGRGSEAFF
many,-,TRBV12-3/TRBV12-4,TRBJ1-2,TGTGCCAGCAGTGAACACGGCTATGGCTACACCTTC,CASSEHGYGYTF
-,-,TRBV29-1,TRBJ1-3,TGCAGCGTTGGGGTAGCGAGCTCTGGAAACACCATATATTTT,CSVGVASSGNTIYF
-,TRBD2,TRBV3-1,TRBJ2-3,TGTGCCAGCAGCCAAGTCCTCAGGACTAGCGGGAGTAGAGATACGCAGTATTTT,CASSQVLRTSGSRDTQYF
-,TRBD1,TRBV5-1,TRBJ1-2,TGCGCCAGCAGCAACGCCCGGGACAGGGAGGATGGCTACACCTTC,CASSNARDREDGYTF
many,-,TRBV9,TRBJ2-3,TGTGCCAGCAGCGCACTTAGCAACACAGATACGCAGTATTTT,CASSALSNTDTQYF